A single sample is the source of the 21 T cell receptor beta chains below, sequenced in a study of STAT5B mutations in CD4+ large granular lymphocyte leukemia. Repertoires were generated with immunoSEQ multiplex PCR, while TCRdb's copy carries only in-frame clones and drops some. The table has about 30,000 clones, around 80% seen once. Specimen: CD4+ T cells from blood buffy coats. Receptor source: a human donor in good health.

The chain combines TRBV6-6 with TRBJ2-2; D may match TRBD1 or TRBD2 (5 bases each). The V gene lost 0 bases and the J gene lost 0 bases, with 8 bases spanning the gap. Germline-derived CDR1 and CDR2 are MNHNY and SVGAGI (reference sequence). The CDR3 extends over 16 amino acids. CDR3 sequence reads: CASSYSTGPNTGELFF. CDR3 DNA sequence: TGTGCCAGCAGTTACTCGACGGGGCCGAACACCGGGGAGCTGTTTTTT.

This clone was recorded only once. The chain couples TRBV29-1 to TRBJ2-7; 7 positions agree with TRBD1. The J segment lost 5 bases and the V segment lost 6 bases, leaving 7 bases of the junction unmatched. Germline V CDR1 and CDR2: SQVTM, ANQGSEA. The CDR3 covers 12 residues. The CDR3, as DNA: TGCAGCGTACGGGACAGCTTACACGAGCAGTACTTC. Translating gives CSVRDSLHEQYF.

The genes are TRBV9 and TRBJ2-5, with 7 bases matching TRBD2. The CDR3 totals 14 residues. CDR1 is SGDLS and CDR2 is YYNGEE in the germline V gene. The V and J ends lost 3 bases and 3 bases, in that order; junction bases with no gene match: 5. CDR3 sequence reads: CASSARGREETQYF. The DNA of the CDR3 is TGTGCCAGCAGCGCCCGGGGGAGGGAAGAGACCCAGTACTTC.

The chain is built from TRBV6-5 and TRBJ2-6; D is unresolved. V dropped 8 bases and J dropped 2 bases, with 4 bases sitting between them. This CDR3 has 12 amino acids. Per the germline V gene, CDR1 is MNHEY and CDR2 is SVGAGI. The CDR3 loop is CASGAGANVLTF. CDR3 coding DNA: TGTGCCAGCGGGGCTGGGGCCAACGTCCTGACTTTC.

In this sample, this clone turned up once. The chain links TRBV19 to TRBJ1-2, with D perhaps matching TRBD1 (5 bases). From germline, CDR1 is LNHDA and CDR2 SQIVND (reference sequence). CDR3 size: 16 residues. The V gene lost 3 bases and the J gene lost 7 bases, with 21 bases spanning the gap. DNA of the CDR3: TGTGCCAGTAGTATCGTACGTCCTTCAGGGAAAGCTGGCTACACCTTC. Translation gives CASSIVRPSGKAGYTF.

This chain connects TRBV7-2 to TRBJ2-5; the D is unclear. V dropped 5 bases and J dropped 0 bases, with 16 bases sitting between them. Germline CDR1 SGHTA, CDR2 FQGNSA. The CDR3 covers 16 residues. CDR3 bases: TGTGCCAGCAGCCCGAAAGGTGTCCGAAACCAAGAGACCCAGTACTTC. This gives the protein CASSPKGVRNQETQYF.

This rearrangement joins TRBV7-9 to TRBJ2-6; D gene unclear. This CDR3 is built from 15 residues. The V end was cut by 0 bases, the J end by 1 base, with 4 bases between. CDR1 and CDR2 (germline): SEHNR, FQNEAQ (reference sequence). CDR3 coding DNA: TGTGCCAGCAGCTTAGCAGGGTCTGGGGCCAACGTCCTGACTTTC. It translates to CASSLAGSGANVLTF.

The J gene is TRBJ2-7, the V gene TRBV29-1; TRBD2 matches at 8 bases. Germline assignment: CDR1 SQVTM and CDR2 ANQGSEA. V gave up 4 bases and J gave up 3 bases; unmatched junction bases: 8. This CDR3 is built from 14 residues. CDR3 bases: TGCAGCGTTGGGGGAGGCGGGAGGTACTACGAGCAGTACTTC. Its translation is CSVGGGGRYYEQYF.

The chain carries TRBV4-1 and TRBJ1-6; perhaps TRBD1 as D (5 bases). The CDR3 has 14 amino acids. Trimming shortened V by 3 bases and J by 7 bases, and 10 bases separated the two germline ends. The germline CDR1 and CDR2 sequences are MGHRA and YSYEKL. This CDR3 reads CASSHDSSNSPLHF. DNA of the CDR3: TGCGCCAGCAGCCACGACAGCTCGAATTCACCCCTCCACTTT.

J is TRBJ1-4 and V is TRBV30, with D possibly matching TRBD1 (5 bases). The CDR3 runs 13 residues. The V gene's germline CDR1 is GTSNPN and CDR2 SVGIG (reference sequence). Trimming took 3 bases from V and 7 from J, leaving 12 bases between them. CDR3 amino acids: CAWSQGVGEKLFF. The CDR3 DNA follows: TGTGCCTGGAGCCAGGGTGTAGGTGAAAAACTGTTTTTT.

This clone was recorded a few times. The V and J genes are TRBV21-1 and TRBJ1-2; no DNA check was done on the table's D call, TRBD1. TRBV21-1 is listed as a pseudogene. The CDR3 consists of 14 residues. The CDR3 coding sequence is TGTGCCAGCAGCGCGGACAGGGACAACTATGGCTACACCTTC. Its protein is CASSADRDNYGYTF.

This clone was detected once. The genes are TRBV10-2 and TRBJ2-4, with 13 bases identical to TRBD2. The CDR3 runs to 18 residues. The germline CDR1 and CDR2 sequences are WSHSY and SAAADI. Trimming cost V 4 bases and J 0 bases; bases outside gene matches: 6. CDR3 sequence: CASSGTSGGRVAKNIQYF. As DNA, the CDR3 is TGCGCCAGCAGTGGGACTAGCGGGGGCCGGGTAGCCAAAAACATTCAGTACTTC.

The chain uses TRBV2 and TRBJ1-3, with 7 bases lining up with TRBD1. CDR1 and CDR2 (germline): SNHLY, FYNNEI. The CDR3 is 17 residues long. V gave up 3 bases and J gave up 3 bases; unmatched junction bases: 11. CDR3 residues: CASSDVGRGRVGNTIYF. The CDR3 DNA follows: TGTGCCAGCAGTGATGTGGGCAGGGGGAGAGTTGGAAACACCATATATTTT.

The chain has TRBV5-1 and TRBJ2-3; D is undetermined. Germline V lookup: CDR1 SGHRS, CDR2 YFSETQ. V was trimmed by 0 bases and J by 1 base, leaving 6 bases between them. This CDR3 is 14 amino acids long. In DNA, the CDR3 is TGCGCCAGCAGCTTGGCCGTCGGCACAGATACGCAGTATTTT. Translated, it gives CASSLAVGTDTQYF.

This chain links TRBV6-5 with TRBJ1-3; possible D gene TRBD1, 6 bases. Germline CDR1 is MNHEY and CDR2 is SVGAGI. With 5 bases removed from V and 4 bases from J, the gap between germline ends came to 9 bases. CDR3 length: 13 residues. The CDR3 nucleotides are TGTGCCAGCAGTCAGGACAGCGGAAACACCATATATTTT. Encoded protein: CASSQDSGNTIYF.

The chain carries TRBV10-2 and TRBJ1-2; weak D call: TRBD1 (6 bases). V lost 8 bases to trimming and J lost 1 base, with 14 bases between them. The CDR3 is 14 residues long. Germline V gives CDR1 WSHSY, CDR2 SAAADI. The CDR3, as DNA: TGCGCCAGCCCCAAAGCGACAGGTAACTATGGCTACACCTTC. Translation: CASPKATGNYGYTF.

This rearrangement joins TRBV7-9 to TRBJ2-3; 12 bases align to TRBD2. Per germline, CDR1 SEHNR and CDR2 FQNEAQ (reference sequence). This CDR3 spans 18 amino acids. After removal of 7 bases from V and 2 bases from J, the junction contained 13 bases not matched to a gene. CDR3 sequence: CASTPGGLAGGTTDTQYF. As DNA, the CDR3 is TGTGCCAGCACCCCCGGTGGGCTAGCGGGAGGGACCACAGATACGCAGTATTTT.

The chain couples TRBV6-7 to TRBJ1-3; possibly TRBD1 for D (6 bases). TRBV6-7 is an ORF, and what it does is uncertain. The CDR3 runs 18 residues. The V end was cut by 0 bases, the J end by 2 bases, with 17 bases between. The CDR3 spells CASSYSSQTAGAGNTIYF. In nucleotides, the CDR3 is TGTGCCAGCAGTTACTCGAGCCAGACAGCAGGGGCTGGAAACACCATATATTTT.

The chain carries TRBV11-2 and TRBJ2-7; 8 bases line up with TRBD2. Germline loops: CDR1 SGHAT, CDR2 FQNNGV. CDR3 size: 14 residues. The V gene end was trimmed by 5 bases and the J gene end by 6 bases; junction bases not matched to a gene: 9. As DNA, the CDR3 is TGTGCCAGCAGCCCGGCGGCGGGGGGCTCCGAGCAGTACTTC. Its translation: CASSPAAGGSEQYF.

V is TRBV5-1 and J is TRBJ1-2; D call uncertain. The CDR3 contains 13 residues. CDR1 SGHRS and CDR2 YFSETQ come from the germline V gene. The V and J ends lost 1 base and 1 base respectively, with 5 bases between them. The CDR3 is CASSLMVNYGYTF. The CDR3 DNA reads TGCGCCAGCAGCTTGATGGTTAACTATGGCTACACCTTC.

This chain connects TRBV30 to TRBJ2-1; 7 nucleotides match TRBD2. Germline CDR1 GTSNPN, CDR2 SVGIG (reference sequence). The trim removed 3 bases at V and 7 bases at J, leaving 6 bases unmatched. This CDR3 has 13 amino acids. CDR3 coding DNA: TGTGCCTGGAGAAGGTGGGGGGGGAATGAGCAGTTCTTC. It codes for CAWRRWGGNEQFF.